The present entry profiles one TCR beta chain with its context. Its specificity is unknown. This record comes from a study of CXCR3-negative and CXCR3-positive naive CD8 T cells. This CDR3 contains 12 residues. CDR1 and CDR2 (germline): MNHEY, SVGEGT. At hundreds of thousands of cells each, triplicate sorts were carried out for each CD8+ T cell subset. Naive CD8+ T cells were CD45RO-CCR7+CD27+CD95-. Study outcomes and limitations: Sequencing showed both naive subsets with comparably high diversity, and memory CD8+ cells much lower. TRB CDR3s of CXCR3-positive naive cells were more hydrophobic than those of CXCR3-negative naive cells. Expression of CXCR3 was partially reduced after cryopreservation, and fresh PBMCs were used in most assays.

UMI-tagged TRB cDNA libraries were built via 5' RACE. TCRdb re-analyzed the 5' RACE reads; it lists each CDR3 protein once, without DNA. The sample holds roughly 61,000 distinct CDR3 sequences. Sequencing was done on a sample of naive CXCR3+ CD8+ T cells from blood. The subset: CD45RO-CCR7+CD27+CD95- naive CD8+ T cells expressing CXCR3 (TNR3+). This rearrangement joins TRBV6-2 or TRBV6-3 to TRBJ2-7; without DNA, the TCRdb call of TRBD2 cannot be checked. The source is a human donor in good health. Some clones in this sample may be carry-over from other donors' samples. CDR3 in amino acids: CASAVGGYEQYF.